This TCR beta chain was sequenced for a study of shared clonotypes between healthy human individuals (dated by TCRdb to the early 2020s). Some background on the complete study: The cohort comprised a couple of women and a few men aged 18 to 49 years. Per donor, three plates each were used for CD4 naive and CD4 memory, two for CD8 naive, and one for CD8 memory. Blood TCR repertoires of about five healthy adults were deeply sequenced to estimate repertoire size and the extent of clonotype sharing between individuals. Libraries were prepared and TCR repertoires were sequenced by different laboratories using diverse techniques, in order to increase sequencing depth and limit assay-specific biases. Each donor's leukapheresis produced roughly between about 0.8 and 10 billion PBMCs. Summary of the overall study and its limitations: Higher generation probabilities were observed for clonotypes shared by all four sorted-subset donors than for non-shared clonotypes. Around 5.4% of naive CD4, roughly 3.5% of naive CD8, about 2.4% of memory CD4, and about 0.4% of memory CD8 clonotypes were shared across several donors. Estimated clonotype richness was generally larger for naive than for memory subsets. Sampling was restricted to blood, and TCR repertoires in tissue are likely to differ from TCR repertoires in blood. Because the study included a small number of donors, the genetic and exposure-history diversity represented was limited. Based on pairwise subsampling, the degree of clonotype sharing among donors was expected to be affected by sequencing depth. Incomplete sequencing was indicated by rarefaction of sorted-subset datasets, despite the large sequencing depth.

Using the deep immunoSEQ assay, multiplex PCR amplified TCR CDR3 regions from genomic DNA. For each cell subset, the extracted genomic DNA was distributed evenly across all wells of several immunoSEQ 96-well plates, and each plate served as one replicate. For sorted subsets, 200 to 250 ng genomic DNA, equal to about 30,000 T cell genomes, was loaded into each replicate PCR. Purified libraries were quantified with a Qubit 3.0 fluorometer, sized on a Bioanalyzer 2100, and re-quantified with the KAPA Library Quantification kit. Every immunoSEQ 96-well plate was sequenced on a separate single-read 150-cycle Illumina NextSeq 550 flow cell. The paper's data handling went like this. Because the immunoSEQ output held only junctional sequences and lacked quality scores, the filtering could not match the filtering applied to full-length reads. Sequences were annotated with PyIR, a Python wrapper for IgBLAST v1.9, using IMGT germline references to assign V/J genes and CDR3. Reads with weak V/J assignments (E-value above 1e-6), missing CDR3, stop codons, out-of-frame junctions, or ambiguous translated residues were removed. A V3J clonotype was defined by an identical inferred V gene, J gene, and CDR3 amino acid sequence. The percentage overlap between two repertoires was calculated by dividing the number of shared unique clonotypes by the size of the smaller repertoire. Three approaches were used to assess repertoire richness: RTK rarefaction, the Chao1 estimator, and Recon v2.1 estimates of unobserved clonotypes. For all TCRbeta clonotypes obtained by the gDNA method from a handful of donors, generation probabilities were computed with OLGA. Held by TCRdb, this immuneACCESS table contains in-frame sequences only and omits some clones. Under half of the omission traces to an unresolved V gene where checked; the cause of the rest is unknown. V and J calls and clone size are as listed in that table; D and trimming were resolved from the DNA. Across this sample there are nearly 600,000 clones, with nearly 97% seen only once. 0.11% of the sample belongs to the ten largest clones.

From cysteine to phenylalanine, the CDR3 is 15 amino acids long. Only the CDR3 DNA stays, 45 bases, in frame from base 1. The germline V end is reduced by 5 bases and the J end by 2 bases; junction bases left unmatched: 7. CDR1 and CDR2 (WSHSY, SAAADI) derive from the germline V gene. Note on this clone: This clone's antigen is unknown. No much larger clone exists at a distance of one base, and base qualities are not known.

CD8 naive samples consisted of CD45RO-negative cells that were positively selected for CCR7, yielding a CD45RA+CCR7+ population without TemRA cells. Healthy HIV-negative adults with no recently reported acute infections or vaccinations were included as donors. Only Caucasian adults living in Nashville, Tennessee, USA were represented among the donors. After blood collection by leukapheresis, PBMCs were isolated using Ficoll-Histopaque density gradient centrifugation and then cryopreserved in the vapor phase of liquid nitrogen. Purity and quantity of every magnetically sorted T cell population were checked by analytical flow cytometry. Each sorted fraction had its genomic DNA isolated and then quantified by UV absorbance on a Nanodrop 2000c.

This TCR was sampled from a woman aged 25 to 39 in good health. The specimen was naive CD8+ T cells sorted from blood. The sample's cell subset or site label, in plain terms: CD45RA+CCR7+. The chain joins TRBV10-2 to TRBJ2-7, and 9 junctional nucleotides match TRBD2. The CDR3 reads CASSYLAGETYEQYF. The sequence in DNA is TGCGCCAGCAGTTATTTAGCGGGAGAGACCTACGAGCAGTACTTC.